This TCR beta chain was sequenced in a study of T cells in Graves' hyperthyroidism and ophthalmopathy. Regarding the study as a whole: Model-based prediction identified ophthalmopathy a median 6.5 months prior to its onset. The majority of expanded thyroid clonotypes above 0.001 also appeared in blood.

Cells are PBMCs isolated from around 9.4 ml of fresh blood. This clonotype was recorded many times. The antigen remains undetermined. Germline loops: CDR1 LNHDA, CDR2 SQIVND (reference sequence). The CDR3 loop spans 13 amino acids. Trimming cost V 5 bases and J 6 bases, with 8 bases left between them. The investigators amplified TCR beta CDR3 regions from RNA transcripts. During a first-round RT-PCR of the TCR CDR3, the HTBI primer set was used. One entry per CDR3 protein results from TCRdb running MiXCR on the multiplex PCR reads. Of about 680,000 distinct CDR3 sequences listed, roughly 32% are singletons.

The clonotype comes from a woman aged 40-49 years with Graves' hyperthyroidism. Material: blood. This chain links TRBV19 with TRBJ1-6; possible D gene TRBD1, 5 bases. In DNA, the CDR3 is TGTGCCAGTAGTCGACAGACTAATTCACCCCTCCACTTT. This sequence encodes CASSRQTNSPLHF. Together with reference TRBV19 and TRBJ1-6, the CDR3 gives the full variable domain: DGGITQSPKYLFRKEGQNVTLSCEQNLNHDAMYWYRQDPGQGLRLIYYSQIVNDFQKGDIAEGYSVSREKKESFPLTVTSAQKNPTAFYLCASSRQTNSPLHFGNGTRLTVT.